One T cell receptor (beta chain) is described in this entry. Some clones are missing from TCRdb's copy, which holds only in-frame ones; the method was immunoSEQ multiplex PCR. This table holds tens of thousands of clones, around 89% found once. V dropped 8 bases and J dropped 2; count of bases not matched to a gene: 6. This CDR3 has 13 amino acids. The germline gives CDR1 LNHDA, CDR2 SQIVND (reference sequence). This entry belongs to a study of T cell changes during pregnancy in multiple sclerosis. This sequence joins TRBV19 and TRBJ2-7; 7 nucleotides match TRBD2. Sample: CD8+ T cells from peripheral blood mononuclear cells, taken in the first trimester of pregnancy. The TCR originated in a female donor with multiple sclerosis, enrolled in a pregnancy study. The CDR3 bases are TGTGCCAGTGGAGCGGGACTCGCCTACGAGCAGTACTTC. Encoded protein: CASGAGLAYEQYF.